This entry is about one TCR beta chain. The CDR3 has 16 residues. J gave up 0 bases and V 2 bases, and 7 bases lay outside the gene matches. Germline V gene lookup returns CDR1 SGHRS and CDR2 YFSETQ. This sample is drawn from a study of blood T cell repertoires in COVID-19. Study-wide background: Sources were T cells, B-cell-depleted T cells, or PBMCs; the material itself was cDNA or gDNA.

How the authors handled the data: Amplification with reference gene primers provided the estimates of nucleated cell counts. TCRdb's copy holds only in-frame clones and misses some; the assay was immunoSEQ multiplex PCR. Clone size and V and J calls were adopted from that table, with D and trimming inferred from the DNA. The data contain about 270,000 clones, 85% of them singletons. The chain uses TRBV5-1 and TRBJ2-7; 8 bases fit TRBD2. Sequencing was carried out using peripheral blood. The source of this sequence is a woman aged 45-65 years with active or convalescent COVID-19. DNA for the CDR3: TGCGCCAGCAGCTTCCGGGGGGGCGGTAGCTCCTACGAGCAGTACTTC. Its translation is CASSFRGGGSSYEQYF.